Listed below are T cell receptor beta chains from one sample, sequenced in a study of blood T cells in healthy people across ages. One entry per CDR3 protein results from TCRdb running MiXCR on the 5' RACE reads. Among 1.5 million to 2 million distinct CDR3 sequences, roughly a third were seen once, and the ten largest hold about 11%. Material: blood. These receptors were obtained from a woman in her twenties or thirties in good health. Both conserved end residues are part of each CDR3. Each record gives: V gene, CDR3 length, J gene, D gene, clone size, CDR3 DNA, CDR3 protein. A D gene is named only where the DNA matches it firmly. Clone size, where shown, is once, few, many, or a class for clones that have expanded.

V gene: TRBV28; CDR3 length: 16; J gene: TRBJ2-3; D gene: .; clone size: .; CDR3 DNA: TGTGCCAGCAGTTTATCCCGACAGGATAGCACAGATACGCAGTATTTT; CDR3 protein: CASSLSRQDSTDTQYF
V gene: TRBV9; CDR3 length: 16; J gene: TRBJ1-1; D gene: TRBD1; clone size: .; CDR3 DNA: TGTGCCAGCAGCGTAGACGGACAGGGCGCGAACACTGAAGCTTTCTTT; CDR3 protein: CASSVDGQGANTEAFF
V gene: TRBV13; CDR3 length: 13; J gene: TRBJ2-5; D gene: .; clone size: few; CDR3 DNA: TGTGCCAGCAGCGGGCTGGGGGGAGGGACCCAGTACTTC; CDR3 protein: CASSGLGGGTQYF
V gene: TRBV7-3; CDR3 length: 17; J gene: TRBJ2-5; D gene: TRBD2; clone size: few; CDR3 DNA: TGTGCCAGCAGCTTCAGACCGGGACTATCCTGGAAGGAGACCCAGTACTTC; CDR3 protein: CASSFRPGLSWKETQYF
V gene: TRBV7-9; CDR3 length: 12; J gene: TRBJ1-2; D gene: .; clone size: many; CDR3 DNA: TGTGCCAGCAGCCCCTTTGGCTATGGCTACACCTTC; CDR3 protein: CASSPFGYGYTF
V gene: TRBV20-1; CDR3 length: 14; J gene: TRBJ2-3; D gene: .; clone size: .; CDR3 DNA: TGCAGTGCTAGAGAGGGGACCCCTCCAGGTACGCAGTATTTT; CDR3 protein: CSAREGTPPGTQYF
V gene: TRBV4-1; CDR3 length: 17; J gene: TRBJ2-1; D gene: TRBD2; clone size: .; CDR3 DNA: TGCGCCAGCAGCCGAAGACCGGGACTAGATCCTTCAAGTGAGCAGTTCTTC; CDR3 protein: CASSRRPGLDPSSEQFF
V gene: TRBV29-1; CDR3 length: 12; J gene: TRBJ1-2; D gene: .; clone size: few; CDR3 DNA: TGCAGCGTCCGGACGGCAGACTATGGCTACACCTTC; CDR3 protein: CSVRTADYGYTF
V gene: TRBV5-1; CDR3 length: 14; J gene: TRBJ2-5; D gene: .; clone size: .; CDR3 DNA: TGCGCCAGCAGCTTGGACAGGCAGGAAGGGACCCAGTACTTC; CDR3 protein: CASSLDRQEGTQYF
V gene: TRBV6-5; CDR3 length: 15; J gene: TRBJ2-3; D gene: .; clone size: .; CDR3 DNA: TGTGCCAGCAGAGAAGAGCGGGGACACACAGATACGCAGTATTTT; CDR3 protein: CASREERGHTDTQYF
V gene: TRBV5-1; CDR3 length: 14; J gene: TRBJ2-6; D gene: .; clone size: .; CDR3 DNA: TGCGCCAGCAACGCAGGGGATGGGGCCAACGTCCTGACTTTC; CDR3 protein: CASNAGDGANVLTF